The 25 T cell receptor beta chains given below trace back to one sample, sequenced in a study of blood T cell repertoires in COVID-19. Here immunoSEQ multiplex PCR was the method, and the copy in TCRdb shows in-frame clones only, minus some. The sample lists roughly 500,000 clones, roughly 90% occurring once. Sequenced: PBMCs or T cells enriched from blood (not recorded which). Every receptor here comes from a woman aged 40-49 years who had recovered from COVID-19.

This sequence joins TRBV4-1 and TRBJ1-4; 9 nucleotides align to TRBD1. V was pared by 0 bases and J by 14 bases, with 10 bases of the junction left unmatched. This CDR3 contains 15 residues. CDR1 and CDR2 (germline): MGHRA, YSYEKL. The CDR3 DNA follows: TGCGCCAGCAGCCAAGATCCCGGGACAGGGAATTTTCTGTTTTTT. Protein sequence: CASSQDPGTGNFLFF.

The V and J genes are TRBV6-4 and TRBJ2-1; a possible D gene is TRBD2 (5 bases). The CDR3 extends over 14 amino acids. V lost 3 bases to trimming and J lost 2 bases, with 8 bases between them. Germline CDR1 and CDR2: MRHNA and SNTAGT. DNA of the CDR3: TGTGCCAGCAGTGAGGTGGGAGCCTACAATGAGCAGTTCTTC. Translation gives CASSEVGAYNEQFF.

The CDR3 DNA is TGTGCCAGTAGTATAGAAATGACTAGCGCTTGGGAGACCCAGTACTTC. Amino acids: CASSIEMTSAWETQYF. V usage is TRBV19 and J usage is TRBJ2-5; 8 bases are shared with TRBD2. Germline-derived CDR1 and CDR2 are LNHDA and SQIVND (reference sequence). CDR3 size: 16 residues. The ends lost 0 bases at V and 5 bases at J; junction bases unmatched: 8.

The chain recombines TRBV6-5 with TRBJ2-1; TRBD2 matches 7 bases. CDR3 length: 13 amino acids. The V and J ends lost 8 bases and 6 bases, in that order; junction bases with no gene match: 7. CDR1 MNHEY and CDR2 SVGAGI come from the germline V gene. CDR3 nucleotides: TGTGCCAGCCGCTATGGGACTATCAATGAGCAGTTCTTC. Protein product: CASRYGTINEQFF.

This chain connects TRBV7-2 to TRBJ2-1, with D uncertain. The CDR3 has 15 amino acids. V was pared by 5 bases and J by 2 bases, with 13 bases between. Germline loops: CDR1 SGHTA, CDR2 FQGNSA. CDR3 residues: CASSGLGPPYNEQFF. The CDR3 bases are TGTGCCAGCAGCGGTCTAGGCCCCCCCTACAATGAGCAGTTCTTC.

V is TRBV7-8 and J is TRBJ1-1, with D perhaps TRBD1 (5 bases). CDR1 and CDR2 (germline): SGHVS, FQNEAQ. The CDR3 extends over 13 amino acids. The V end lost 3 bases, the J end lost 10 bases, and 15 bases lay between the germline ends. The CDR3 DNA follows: TGTGCCAGCAGCTTCGGGCAGGGTTTAGGAGCTTTCTTT. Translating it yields CASSFGQGLGAFF.

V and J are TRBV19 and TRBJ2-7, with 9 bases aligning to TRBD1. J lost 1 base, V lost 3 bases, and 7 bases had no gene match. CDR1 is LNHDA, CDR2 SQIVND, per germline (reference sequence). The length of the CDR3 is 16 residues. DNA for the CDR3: TGTGCCAGTAGTATTACGGCGGGACAGGGTTCCTACGAGCAGTACTTC. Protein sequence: CASSITAGQGSYEQYF.

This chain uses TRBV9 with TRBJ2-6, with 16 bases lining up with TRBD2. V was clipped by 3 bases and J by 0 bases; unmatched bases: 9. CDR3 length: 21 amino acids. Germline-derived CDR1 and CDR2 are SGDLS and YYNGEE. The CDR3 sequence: CASSGPGLAGGALSGANVLTF. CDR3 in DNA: TGTGCCAGCAGCGGTCCGGGACTAGCGGGAGGGGCTCTCTCTGGGGCCAACGTCCTGACTTTC.

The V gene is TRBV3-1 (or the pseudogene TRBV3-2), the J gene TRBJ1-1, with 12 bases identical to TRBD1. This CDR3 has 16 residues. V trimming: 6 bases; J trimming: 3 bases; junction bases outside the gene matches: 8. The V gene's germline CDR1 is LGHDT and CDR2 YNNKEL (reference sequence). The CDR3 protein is CASSQIGTGGYTEAFF. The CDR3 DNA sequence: TGTGCCAGCAGTCAGATCGGGACAGGGGGCTACACTGAAGCTTTCTTT.

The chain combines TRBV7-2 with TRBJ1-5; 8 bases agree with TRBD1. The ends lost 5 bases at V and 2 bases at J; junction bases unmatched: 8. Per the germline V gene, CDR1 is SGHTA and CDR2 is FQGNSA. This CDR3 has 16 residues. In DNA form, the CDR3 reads TGTGCCAGCAGCCACAGGGGGTGGAGGGGCAATCAGCCCCAGCATTTT. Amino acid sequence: CASSHRGWRGNQPQHF.

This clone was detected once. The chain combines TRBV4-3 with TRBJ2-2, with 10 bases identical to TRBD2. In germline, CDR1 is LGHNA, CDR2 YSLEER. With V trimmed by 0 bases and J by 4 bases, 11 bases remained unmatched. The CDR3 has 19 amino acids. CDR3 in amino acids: CASSQEWSSGRLGTGELFF. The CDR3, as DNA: TGCGCCAGCAGCCAAGAATGGAGTAGCGGGAGGTTGGGCACCGGGGAGCTGTTTTTT.

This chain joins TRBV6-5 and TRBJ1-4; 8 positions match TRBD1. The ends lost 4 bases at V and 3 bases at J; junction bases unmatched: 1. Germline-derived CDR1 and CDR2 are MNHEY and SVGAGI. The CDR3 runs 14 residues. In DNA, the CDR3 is TGTGCCAGCAGTTCGGGACAGGCTAATGAAAAACTGTTTTTT. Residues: CASSSGQANEKLFF.

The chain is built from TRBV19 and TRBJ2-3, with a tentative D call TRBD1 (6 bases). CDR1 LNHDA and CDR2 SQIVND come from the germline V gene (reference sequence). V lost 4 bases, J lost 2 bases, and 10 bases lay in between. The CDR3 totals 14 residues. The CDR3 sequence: CASSTGAHTDTQYF. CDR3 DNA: TGTGCCAGTAGTACAGGGGCCCACACAGATACGCAGTATTTT. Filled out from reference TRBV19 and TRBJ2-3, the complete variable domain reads DGGITQSPKYLFRKEGQNVTLSCEQNLNHDAMYWYRQDPGQGLRLIYYSQIVNDFQKGDIAEGYSVSREKKESFPLTVTSAQKNPTAFYLCASSTGAHTDTQYFGPGTRLTVL.

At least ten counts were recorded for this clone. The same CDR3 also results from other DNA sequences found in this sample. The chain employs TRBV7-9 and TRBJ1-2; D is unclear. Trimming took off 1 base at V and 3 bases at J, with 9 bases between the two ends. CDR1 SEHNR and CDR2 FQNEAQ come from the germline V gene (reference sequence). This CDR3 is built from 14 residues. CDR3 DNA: TGTGCCAGCAGCTTAGGGGCAGGTGACTATGGCTACACCTTC. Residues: CASSLGAGDYGYTF.

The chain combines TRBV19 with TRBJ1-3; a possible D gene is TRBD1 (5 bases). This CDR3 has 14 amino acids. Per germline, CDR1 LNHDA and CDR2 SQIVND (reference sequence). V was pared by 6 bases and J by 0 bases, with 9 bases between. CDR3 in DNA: TGTGCCAGTAGCGACAGAGTCTCTGGAAACACCATATATTTT. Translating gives CASSDRVSGNTIYF.

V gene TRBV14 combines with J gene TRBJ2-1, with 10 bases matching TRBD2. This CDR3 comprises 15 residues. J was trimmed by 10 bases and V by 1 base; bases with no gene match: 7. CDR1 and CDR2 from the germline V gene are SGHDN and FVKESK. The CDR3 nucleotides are TGTGCCAGCAGCCAAGGGAGCGGGAGGGCCGTGGAGCAGTTCTTC. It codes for CASSQGSGRAVEQFF.

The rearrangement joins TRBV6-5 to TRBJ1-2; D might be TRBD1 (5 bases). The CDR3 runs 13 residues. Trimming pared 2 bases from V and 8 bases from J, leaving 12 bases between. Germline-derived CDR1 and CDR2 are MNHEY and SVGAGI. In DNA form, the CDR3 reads TGTGCCAGCAGTTACCAGGGTTTGGGCGGCTACACCTTC. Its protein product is CASSYQGLGGYTF.

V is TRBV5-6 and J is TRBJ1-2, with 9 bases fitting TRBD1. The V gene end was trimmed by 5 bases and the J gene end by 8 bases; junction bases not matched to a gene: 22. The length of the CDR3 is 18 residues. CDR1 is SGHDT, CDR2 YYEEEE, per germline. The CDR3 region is CASRRWKTGQGILRGYTF. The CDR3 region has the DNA TGTGCCAGCAGGAGGTGGAAAACCGGACAGGGGATCCTCAGAGGCTACACCTTC.

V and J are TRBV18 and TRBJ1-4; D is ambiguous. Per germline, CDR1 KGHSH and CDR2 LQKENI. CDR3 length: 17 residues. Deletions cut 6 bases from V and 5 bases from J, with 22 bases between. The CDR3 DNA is TGTGCCAGCTCTCGCAGCCCAGGCGGGGATACGAATGAAAAACTGTTTTTT. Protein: CASSRSPGGDTNEKLFF.

The CDR3 region has the DNA TGTGCCAGCAGTTTATCAGTGTTATGGGGCGGAGGGGGCGCCTTCGGGAACACTGAAGCTTTCTTT. As protein: CASSLSVLWGGGGAFGNTEAFF. The chain is built from TRBV27 and TRBJ1-1; 7 positions match TRBD1. The CDR3 has 22 residues. J lost 1 base, V lost 0 bases, and 23 bases had no gene match. Germline CDR1 and CDR2: MNHEY and SMNVEV (reference sequence).

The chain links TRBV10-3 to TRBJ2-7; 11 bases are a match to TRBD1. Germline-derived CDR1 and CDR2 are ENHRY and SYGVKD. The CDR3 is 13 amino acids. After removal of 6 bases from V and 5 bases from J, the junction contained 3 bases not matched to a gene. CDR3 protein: CAIRPGQGDEQYF. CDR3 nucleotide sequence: TGTGCCATCAGGCCGGGACAGGGGGACGAGCAGTACTTC.

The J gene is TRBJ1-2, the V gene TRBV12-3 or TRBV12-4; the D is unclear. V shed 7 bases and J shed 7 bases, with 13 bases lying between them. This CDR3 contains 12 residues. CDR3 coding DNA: TGTGCCAGCACCGGGTCGCGGGGTGGCTACACCTTC. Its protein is CASTGSRGGYTF.

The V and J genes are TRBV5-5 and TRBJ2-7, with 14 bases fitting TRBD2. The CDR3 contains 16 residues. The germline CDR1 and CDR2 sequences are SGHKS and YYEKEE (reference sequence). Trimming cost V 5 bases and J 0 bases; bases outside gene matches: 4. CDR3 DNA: TGTGCCAGCAGTCGGGGGACTAGCGGGAGCTCCTACGAGCAGTACTTC. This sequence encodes CASSRGTSGSSYEQYF.

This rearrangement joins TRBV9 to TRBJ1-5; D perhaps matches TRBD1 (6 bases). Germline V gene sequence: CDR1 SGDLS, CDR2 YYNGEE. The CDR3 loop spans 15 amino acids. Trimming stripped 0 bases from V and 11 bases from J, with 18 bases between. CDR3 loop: CASSVAPDSSKSQHF. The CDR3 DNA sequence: TGTGCCAGCAGCGTAGCTCCGGACAGCTCAAAGTCCCAGCATTTT.

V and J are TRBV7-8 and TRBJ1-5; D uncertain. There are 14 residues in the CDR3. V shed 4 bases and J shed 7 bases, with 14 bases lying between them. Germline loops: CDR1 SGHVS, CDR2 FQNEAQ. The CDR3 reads CASSSLSGRQPQHF. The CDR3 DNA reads TGTGCCAGCAGCTCCCTTTCTGGGAGGCAGCCCCAGCATTTT.